Listed below are T cell receptor beta chains from one sample, sequenced in a study of CXCR3-negative and CXCR3-positive naive CD8 T cells. TCRdb re-called the 5' RACE reads, yielding one record per CDR3 amino acid sequence without DNA. Its clone listing holds over 95,000 distinct CDR3 sequences. Specimen: naive CXCR3+ CD8+ T cells from blood. The receptors come from a human donor in good health. Some clones in this sample may be carry-over from other donors' samples. Both conserved end residues are part of each CDR3. The order of the fields is V gene, J gene, CDR3 protein.

TRBV12-3/TRBV12-4,TRBJ1-3,CASRNAGGITGNTIYF
TRBV7-9,TRBJ2-7,CASSPGTARGEQYF
TRBV3-1,TRBJ2-7,CASSQDVRNRIYEQYF
TRBV7-9,TRBJ2-2,CASSSQDRELFF
TRBV7-9,TRBJ2-1,CASSPRDSSSYNEQFF
TRBV30,TRBJ2-2,CAWSVRDRDTGELFF
TRBV7-3,TRBJ2-3,CASSLMASGTDTQYF
TRBV4-1,TRBJ2-1,CASRLFPTRDPNEQFF
TRBV12-3/TRBV12-4,TRBJ2-2,CASSPFPAGENAGELFF
TRBV18,TRBJ2-1,CASSPSGSYNEQFF
TRBV2,TRBJ2-1,CASNLPFGEWNEQFF
TRBV20-1,TRBJ2-2,CSARDWDRGTGELFF
TRBV29-1,TRBJ2-7,CSVEARRGTYEQYF
TRBV15,TRBJ2-1,CATSRDLGAYNEQFF
TRBV11-2,TRBJ2-1,CASSPRDPLPHEQFF
TRBV5-1,TRBJ2-7,CASSLEPVASYEQYF
TRBV19,TRBJ2-7,CASSPRLQTRGYEQYF
TRBV7-8,TRBJ2-1,CASSFGDRGENEQFF
TRBV6-2/TRBV6-3,TRBJ2-1,CASSYPRRGAGGPIDEQFF
TRBV28,TRBJ1-1,CASSPPGLQNTEAFF
TRBV19,TRBJ2-2,CATYERTSESTGELFF
TRBV29-1,TRBJ2-1,CSVVGLAGLQFF
TRBV28,TRBJ2-7,CASSAPDAYEQYF
TRBV29-1,TRBJ1-2,CSVDIGGGGYTF
TRBV28,TRBJ2-7,CASSLQLAGGLLF
TRBV7-8,TRBJ2-7,CASSLPQEWTDPYEQYF
TRBV28,TRBJ2-5,CASSLWGLPQETQYF
TRBV7-3,TRBJ2-3,CASGLKQGGTDTQYF
TRBV7-6,TRBJ2-7,CASSPRTGEGYEQYF
TRBV28,TRBJ1-2,CASTLVPGQGGYGYTF